This T cell receptor beta chain was profiled in a study of blood T cell repertoires in COVID-19. At the level of the study: Acute and convalescent COVID-19 samples came from the United States, Italy and Spain.

Under the authors' procedure: Amplification from reference gene primers served as the basis for estimated nucleated cell counts. Libraries were prepared by immunoSEQ multiplex PCR; TCRdb keeps only in-frame clonotypes and omits some of them. Clone size and the V and J calls come from that table; the DNA yielded D and trimming. The sample comprises 56,000 or so clones, approximately 85% of which are singletons, and around 9.6% rests with the top ten. This clone appeared once. The TCR originated in a human donor in a cohort sampled during active COVID-19. Source material: peripheral blood.

Here the CDR3 reads CASSQDWTRTRGYTF. The DNA for the CDR3 is TGTGCCAGCAGCCAAGATTGGACCCGGACTCGGGGCTACACCTTC. This chain links TRBV3-1 (or the pseudogene TRBV3-2) with TRBJ1-2; D gene uncertain. This CDR3 is built from 15 residues. Deletions cut 0 bases from V and 8 bases from J, with 16 bases between. Germline V gene data show CDR1 as LGHDT and CDR2 as YNNKEL (reference sequence).